These 2 T cell receptor beta chains originate from one sample sequenced in a study of pediatric ulcerative colitis. Profiling relied on immunoSEQ multiplex PCR, and the TCRdb table lists in-frame clones only, not all of them. The sample has 59,000 or so clones; over 65% are singletons. Sequencing was done on a sample of blood. The receptors originated from a boy younger than 18 with moderate ulcerative colitis.

The V gene is TRBV19, the J gene TRBJ2-7, with 10 bases matching TRBD2. The trim removed 4 bases at V and 6 bases at J, leaving 6 bases unmatched. This CDR3 region has 14 residues. Germline V gene data show CDR1 as LNHDA and CDR2 as SQIVND (reference sequence). The CDR3 protein is CASSTLAGVGEQYF. The CDR3 DNA follows: TGTGCCAGTAGTACCCTAGCGGGAGTGGGCGAGCAGTACTTC.

This chain uses TRBV19 with TRBJ2-6, with 14 bases that match TRBD2. Germline CDR1 is LNHDA and CDR2 is SQIVND (reference sequence). The J segment lost 3 bases and the V segment lost 4 bases, leaving 8 bases of the junction unmatched. This CDR3 contains 19 residues. DNA of the CDR3: TGTGCCAGTAGTAGACAACCGGGACTAGCGGGAGTTGGGGCCAACGTCCTGACTTTC. The encoded protein is CASSRQPGLAGVGANVLTF. Full variable domain (outside the CDR3, taken from reference TRBV19 and TRBJ2-6): DGGITQSPKYLFRKEGQNVTLSCEQNLNHDAMYWYRQDPGQGLRLIYYSQIVNDFQKGDIAEGYSVSREKKESFPLTVTSAQKNPTAFYLCASSRQPGLAGVGANVLTFGAGSRLTVL.